Presented here are 32 T cell receptor beta chains from one specimen sequenced in a study of CD8 T cells in ankylosing spondylitis. MiXCR, applied by TCRdb to the 5' RACE reads, yields one record per CDR3 protein. The sample consists of roughly 97,000 distinct CDR3 sequences, 8% to 10% of them appearing once. The sequenced material came from blood, either unsorted or a sorted T cell fraction (not recorded which). All receptors come from a male donor with ankylosing spondylitis or in good health (not recorded which).

At least ten counts were recorded for this clonotype. This chain links TRBV12-3 or TRBV12-4 with TRBJ2-1; tentative D call: TRBD1 (6 bases). Trimming cost V 1 base and J 10 bases, with 17 bases left between them. The CDR3 consists of 15 residues. CDR3 sequence (DNA): TGTGCCAGCAGTTTAGGGGCCCTGGAGCAGGGGGAGCAGTTCTTC. The encoded protein is CASSLGALEQGEQFF.

This clonotype has at least ten counts. The chain links TRBV5-1 to TRBJ1-4; the D gene is possibly TRBD1 (5 bases). Trimming shortened V by 4 bases and J by 7 bases, and 11 bases separated the two germline ends. CDR3 size: 13 residues. Germline V lookup: CDR1 SGHRS, CDR2 YFSETQ. The CDR3 sequence: CASSPGFAEKLFF. The DNA of the CDR3 is TGCGCCAGCAGCCCAGGGTTCGCTGAAAAACTGTTTTTT.

In its sample, this clonotype was seen once. This clone may be a read error of a much larger clone one base away. This sequence joins TRBV29-1 and TRBJ2-1; D may be TRBD1 (5 bases). CDR3 length: 17 residues. Germline values: CDR1 SQVTM, CDR2 ANQGSEA. The CDR3, as DNA: TGCAGCGTTGAAAACATCCTCTATGGGGCACATTACAATGAGCAGCTCTTC. Residues: CSVENILYGAHYNEQLF.

This clonotype was observed many times. The chain links TRBV12-3 or TRBV12-4 to TRBJ2-7, with TRBD2 as a possible D gene (6 bases). The germline V and J ends were trimmed by 6 bases and 0 bases, with 24 bases remaining between them. The CDR3 runs 18 residues. CDR3 protein: CASRPGSGTLAFSYEQYF. The CDR3 DNA reads as TGTGCCAGCAGACCCGGATCCGGGACTCTTGCCTTCTCCTACGAGCAGTACTTC.

This clonotype was recorded at least ten times. The chain links TRBV4-1 to TRBJ2-1; 12 bases are a match to TRBD2. Germline CDR1 reads MGHRA; CDR2 reads YSYEKL. After removal of 4 bases from V and 6 bases from J, the junction contained 4 bases not matched to a gene. The CDR3 has 15 amino acids. As DNA, the CDR3 is TGCGCCAGCAGCCGATCGGGACTAGCGGGCAATGAGCAGTTCTTC. The encoded protein is CASSRSGLAGNEQFF.

This clonotype was counted a few times. The genes are TRBV20-1 and TRBJ2-1; 11 nucleotides agree with TRBD2. The CDR3 contains 15 residues. The ends lost 0 bases at V and 6 bases at J; junction bases unmatched: 4. Germline V lookup: CDR1 DFQATT, CDR2 SNEGSKA (reference sequence). As DNA, the CDR3 is TGCAGTGCTAGAGATCGAACTAGCGGGAGCAATGAGCAGTTCTTC. As protein: CSARDRTSGSNEQFF.

Many counts were recorded for this clonotype. The chain recombines TRBV7-9 with TRBJ2-5, with D perhaps assigned TRBD1 or TRBD2 (5 bases each). Germline V gene lookup returns CDR1 SEHNR and CDR2 FQNEAQ (reference sequence). V lost 2 bases, J lost 5 bases, and 18 bases lay in between. The CDR3 totals 16 residues. CDR3 amino acids: CASSLSSRGRRETQYF. As DNA, the CDR3 is TGTGCCAGCAGCTTAAGTTCTCGGGGCCGGCGGGAGACCCAGTACTTC.

This chain joins TRBV7-2 and TRBJ2-1; no clear D gene. Trimming pared 3 bases from V and 3 bases from J, leaving 9 bases between. The CDR3 loop spans 14 amino acids. Germline-derived CDR1 and CDR2 are SGHTA and FQGNSA. CDR3 sequence (DNA): TGTGCCAGCAGCTTCGAATCGGGCTACAATGAGCAGTTCTTC. Its protein is CASSFESGYNEQFF.

Regarding this clonotype: At one end, the junction sequence differs from germline, possibly due to a read error. The chain uses TRBV7-2 and TRBJ1-1; 7 nucleotides align to TRBD1. The CDR3 extends over 15 amino acids. CDR1 and CDR2 from the germline V gene are SGHTA and FQGNSA. CDR3 bases: TGTGTCAGCAGCATCGGCACTACAGGGGACACTGAAGCTTTCTTT. This gives the protein CVSSIGTTGDTEAFF.

This clonotype was detected many times. The chain is built from TRBV28 and TRBJ2-3; 9 bases fit TRBD2. The CDR3 is 15 residues long. V was clipped by 3 bases and J by 1 base; unmatched bases: 2. Germline V CDR1 and CDR2: MDHEN, SYDVKM. CDR3: CASSLASGGTDTQYF. In DNA, the CDR3 is TGTGCCAGCAGTTTGGCTAGCGGGGGCACAGATACGCAGTATTTT.

This clonotype was recorded at least ten times. The rearrangement links TRBV30 to TRBJ1-2; D is ambiguous. Germline V gene data show CDR1 as GTSNPN and CDR2 as SVGIG (reference sequence). V lost 0 bases and J lost 8, with 7 bases in between. CDR3 length equals 11 residues. The CDR3 DNA follows: TGTGCCTGGAGTGTATCCGGAGGCTACACCTTC. Amino acid sequence: CAWSVSGGYTF.

This clonotype was found many times. This rearrangement joins TRBV15 to TRBJ2-2; no clear D gene. The germline V and J ends were trimmed by 0 bases and 3 bases, with 5 bases remaining between them. Germline-derived CDR1 and CDR2 are LNHNV and YYDKDF (reference sequence). The CDR3 has 14 amino acids. CDR3 loop: CATSRDRYTGELFF. The CDR3 bases are TGTGCCACCAGCAGAGATCGGTACACCGGGGAGCTGTTTTTT.

In its sample, this clonotype was seen a few times. A clone one base away is much larger, so this may be a read error. This sequence joins TRBV9 and TRBJ1-2; possible D gene TRBD1, 6 bases. From germline, CDR1 is SGDLS and CDR2 YYNGEE. V was cut by 0 bases and J by 3 bases, with 6 bases left in between. The CDR3 has 13 residues. DNA for the CDR3: TGTGCCAGCAGCGTAGGACAGGACTATGGCTACACCTTC. It encodes CASSVGQDYGYTF.

This clonotype was counted ten times or more. The chain uses TRBV6-1 and TRBJ1-2, with unresolved D. Germline V lookup: CDR1 MNHNS, CDR2 SASEGT. Trimming stripped 6 bases from V and 5 bases from J, with 16 bases between. The CDR3 is 14 residues long. The CDR3 region has the DNA TGTGCCAGCAGCGTCTACCTTCGGGGATATGGCTACACCTTC. Translating gives CASSVYLRGYGYTF.

The J gene is TRBJ2-7, the V gene TRBV5-1, with D unresolved. This CDR3 comprises 15 residues. The germline V and J ends were trimmed by 4 bases and 2 bases, with 16 bases remaining between them. Germline-derived CDR1 and CDR2 are SGHRS and YFSETQ. In DNA form, the CDR3 reads TGCGCCAGCAGCCCATCCCCGTCACAAGCCTACGAGCAGTACTTC. It yields the protein CASSPSPSQAYEQYF. The full variable domain, rest sourced from reference TRBV5-1 and TRBJ2-7, is KAGVTQTPRYLIKTRGQQVTLSCSPISGHRSVSWYQQTPGQGLQFLFEYFSETQRNKGNFPGRFSGRQFSNSRSEMNVSTLELGDSALYLCASSPSPSQAYEQYFGPGTRLTVT.

This clonotype was seen a handful of times. This chain links TRBV24-1 with TRBJ2-1; 10 bases match TRBD2. This CDR3 spans 16 amino acids. V lost 6 bases and J lost 2; bases outside the gene matches: 6. Germline CDR1 reads KGHDR; CDR2 reads SFDVKD. This CDR3 is CATSSSGGDAYNEQFF. CDR3 sequence (DNA): TGTGCCACCAGTTCTAGCGGGGGTGACGCCTACAATGAGCAGTTCTTC.

Remarks on this clonotype: An end of the junction differs from the germline gene, which may be a read error. V is TRBV3-1 and J is TRBJ2-3; 15 nucleotides match TRBD2. Looked up from germline, CDR1 is LGHDT and CDR2 is YNNKEL (reference sequence). The CDR3 length is 19 residues. For the CDR3, the DNA is TGTACCAGCTGTAATGGACTAGCGGGAGGGCCCTCGGGCACAGATACGCAGTATTTT. Its translation: CTSCNGLAGGPSGTDTQYF.

This clonotype showed up many times. The chain has TRBV20-1 and TRBJ2-7; 10 bases are a match to TRBD1. J lost 4 bases, V lost 0 bases, and 3 bases had no gene match. This CDR3 region has 14 residues. In germline, CDR1 is DFQATT, CDR2 SNEGSKA (reference sequence). CDR3 residues: CSARDPGQGYEQYF. The CDR3 DNA is TGCAGTGCTAGAGATCCGGGACAGGGGTACGAGCAGTACTTC.

This clonotype was counted ten times or more. The genes are TRBV5-6 and TRBJ1-2; the D gene is possibly TRBD1 (5 bases). Trimming removed 4 bases at V and 3 bases at J, with 19 bases between. The CDR3 is made up of 16 amino acids. Germline V gene lookup returns CDR1 SGHDT and CDR2 YYEEEE. In DNA, the CDR3 is TGTGCCAGCAGCGGGGCGGTGGTCACCGTGGACTATGGCTACACCTTC. It encodes CASSGAVVTVDYGYTF. Drawing the rest from reference TRBV5-6 and TRBJ1-2, the complete variable domain is DAGVTQSPTHLIKTRGQQVTLRCSPKSGHDTVSWYQQALGQGPQFIFQYYEEEERQRGNFPDRFSGHQFPNYSSELNVNALLLGDSALYLCASSGAVVTVDYGYTFGSGTRLTVV.

This clonotype was found many times. V usage is TRBV7-2 and J usage is TRBJ1-4; D may be TRBD1 (6 bases). Germline V lookup: CDR1 SGHTA, CDR2 FQGNSA. The CDR3 contains 15 residues. V lost 4 bases, J lost 5 bases, and 14 bases lay in between. In nucleotides, the CDR3 is TGTGCCAGCAGCTCTCAATGGGGGCCGAATGAAAAACTGTTTTTT. Its protein product is CASSSQWGPNEKLFF.

V gene TRBV4-3 combines with J gene TRBJ1-1, with 8 bases lining up with TRBD1. CDR3 length: 15 amino acids. Germline loops: CDR1 LGHNA, CDR2 YSLEER. The junction had 3 bases not matched to a gene; V was cut back by 0 bases and J by 3 bases. CDR3 sequence: CASSQDRTGHTEAFF. The CDR3, as DNA: TGCGCCAGCAGCCAAGATCGGACAGGGCACACTGAAGCTTTCTTT.

This clonotype was seen ten or more times. The chain couples TRBV12-3 or TRBV12-4 to TRBJ1-1, with D possibly being TRBD1 (5 bases). The V end lost 4 bases, the J end lost 3 bases, and 15 bases lay between the germline ends. The length of the CDR3 is 15 residues. This CDR3 is CASSSTWGGDTEAFF. The CDR3 DNA follows: TGTGCCAGCAGTTCCACTTGGGGGGGTGACACTGAAGCTTTCTTT.

This clonotype was recorded many times. This rearrangement joins TRBV12-3 or TRBV12-4 to TRBJ1-2, with D possibly TRBD1 on 6 matching bases. V was shortened by 6 bases and J by 5 bases, with 25 bases between the two germline ends. The CDR3 is 17 residues long. CDR3 sequence: CASRPASGAFLRYGYTF. Written as DNA, the CDR3 is TGTGCCAGCAGACCGGCTTCAGGGGCCTTCCTGCGGTATGGCTACACCTTC.

This clonotype was counted many times. The chain uses TRBV10-3 and TRBJ2-2; D uncertain. V was pared by 10 bases and J by 7 bases, with 10 bases between. The CDR3 contains 11 residues. The V gene's germline CDR1 is ENHRY and CDR2 SYGVKD. The CDR3 nucleotides read TGTGCCAACGGAAGGAACGGGGAGCTGTTTTTT. This translates into CANGRNGELFF.

This clonotype occurred many times. V and J are TRBV7-9 and TRBJ2-3; TRBD2 matches at 7 bases. Germline loops: CDR1 SEHNR, CDR2 FQNEAQ (reference sequence). The V and J ends lost 6 bases and 0 bases, in that order; junction bases with no gene match: 12. This CDR3 spans 17 amino acids. Written as DNA, the CDR3 is TGTGCCAGCAGTTCCTTAACGGGGGGTGCTAGCACAGATACGCAGTATTTT. Residues: CASSSLTGGASTDTQYF.

This clonotype was observed a handful of times. CDR3 amino acids: CASQKGRYEKLFF. CDR3 sequence (DNA): TGTGCCAGCCAAAAGGGGCGATATGAAAAACTGTTTTTT. The chain couples TRBV7-2 to TRBJ1-4; D possibly corresponds to TRBD1 (5 bases). Deletions cut 8 bases from V and 6 bases from J, with 13 bases between. The CDR3 has 13 amino acids. Germline CDR1 and CDR2: SGHTA and FQGNSA.

There are many counts of this clonotype. The V call is TRBV9, the J call TRBJ2-3; 14 bases are shared with TRBD2. CDR3 length: 18 amino acids. Germline V gene sequence: CDR1 SGDLS, CDR2 YYNGEE. Unmatched junction bases numbered 12, after V lost 4 bases and J lost 5 bases. DNA of the CDR3: TGTGCCAGCAGCATCTATTCAGGACTAGCGGGGGGCAAAGATACGCAGTATTTT. It codes for CASSIYSGLAGGKDTQYF.

The sample holds a few counts of this clonotype. The chain combines TRBV3-1 with TRBJ2-5; D gene ambiguous. From germline, CDR1 is LGHDT and CDR2 YNNKEL (reference sequence). V gave up 3 bases and J gave up 5 bases, with 10 bases separating them. This CDR3 region has 13 residues. CDR3 nucleotide sequence: TGTGCCAGCAGCCACGGGTCCGGGGAGACCCAGTACTTC. Translation gives CASSHGSGETQYF.

In its sample, this clonotype was seen many times. The chain employs TRBV6-5 and TRBJ1-1; TRBD1 might be the D (5 bases). Germline-derived CDR1 and CDR2 are MNHEY and SVGAGI. The ends were cut back, 0 bases at V and 1 base at J, with 15 bases in the middle. The CDR3 is 17 residues long. The CDR3 DNA reads TGTGCCAGCAGTTACTCTGTATTCAGGGACCGGAACACTGAAGCTTTCTTT. Residues: CASSYSVFRDRNTEAFF.

This clonotype was picked up a small number of times. At one boundary the junction diverges from the germline segment, which might be a read error. The chain joins TRBV20-1 to TRBJ2-7; 7 positions match TRBD2. The CDR3 totals 18 residues. Germline V gene lookup returns CDR1 DFQATT and CDR2 SNEGSKA (reference sequence). The CDR3 DNA reads TGCTGTGCTAGAGACCGACTCCTTGCGGGAGCCCCCTCTGACGAGCAGTACTTC. Protein: CCARDRLLAGAPSDEQYF.

This clonotype was observed many times. The V gene is TRBV2, the J gene TRBJ2-1, with D possibly TRBD2 on 6 matching bases. The V gene's germline CDR1 is SNHLY and CDR2 FYNNEI. Trimming removed 11 bases from V and 2 bases from J, with 16 bases in between. The CDR3 loop spans 14 amino acids. DNA for the CDR3: TGTGCCTGCCTAAGACTAGGCACCTACAATGAGCAGTTCTTC. Encoded protein: CACLRLGTYNEQFF. The complete variable domain, with remaining parts taken from reference TRBV2 and TRBJ2-1, reads EPEVTQTPSHQVTQMGQEVILRCVPISNHLYFYWYRQILGQKVEFLVSFYNNEISEKSEIFDDQFSVERPDGSNFTLKIRSTKLEDSAMYFCACLRLGTYNEQFFGPGTRLTVL.

On this clonotype: An end of the junction does not agree with germline; a read error may underlie this. CDR3 sequence: CASTRQLSNYGHTF. DNA of the CDR3: TGTGCCAGCACCCGACAGCTCTCTAACTATGGCCACACCTTC. J is TRBJ1-2 and V is TRBV19; perhaps TRBD1 as D (5 bases). Germline CDR1 reads LNHDA; CDR2 reads SQIVND (reference sequence). The CDR3 covers 14 residues. The full variable domain, with the rest looked up from reference TRBV19 and TRBJ1-2, is DGGITQSPKYLFRKEGQNVTLSCEQNLNHDAMYWYRQDPGQGLRLIYYSQIVNDFQKGDIAEGYSVSREKKESFPLTVTSAQKNPTAFYLCASTRQLSNYGHTFGSGTRLTVV.